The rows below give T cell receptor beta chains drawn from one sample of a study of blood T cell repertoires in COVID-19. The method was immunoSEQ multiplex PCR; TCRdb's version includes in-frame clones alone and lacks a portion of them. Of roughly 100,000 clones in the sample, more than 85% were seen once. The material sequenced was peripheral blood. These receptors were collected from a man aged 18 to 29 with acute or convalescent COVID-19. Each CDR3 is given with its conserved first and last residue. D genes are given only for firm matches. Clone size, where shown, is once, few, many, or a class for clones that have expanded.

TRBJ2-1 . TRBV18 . CASSSGDEQFF TGTGCCAGCTCGTCCGGGGATGAGCAGTTCTTC
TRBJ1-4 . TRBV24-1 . CATSDSGSTNEKLFF TGTGCCACCAGTGATTCAGGATCAACTAATGAAAAACTGTTTTTT
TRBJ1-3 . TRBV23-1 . CASSQSHGNTIYF TGCGCCAGCAGTCAATCTCATGGAAACACCATATATTTT
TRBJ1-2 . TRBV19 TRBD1 CASRSGQRGQNGYTF TGTGCCAGTAGATCGGGACAGCGAGGGCAAAATGGCTACACCTTC
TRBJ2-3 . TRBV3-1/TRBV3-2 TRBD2 CASSPVAGGMDTQYF TGTGCCAGCAGCCCGGTAGCGGGAGGGATGGATACGCAGTATTTT
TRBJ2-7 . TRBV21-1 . CASSKATGTSGRPWAVQYF TGTGCCAGCAGCAAAGCCACCGGGACTAGCGGGAGGCCTTGGGCGGTGCAGTACTTC
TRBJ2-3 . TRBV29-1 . CSARRTSTDTQYF TGCAGCGCCCGACGGACTAGCACAGATACGCAGTATTTT
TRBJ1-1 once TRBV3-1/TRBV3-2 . CASSQRQRDDTEAFF TGTGCCAGCAGCCAACGTCAGAGGGATGACACTGAAGCTTTCTTT
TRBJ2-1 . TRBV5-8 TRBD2 CASSLLAGGYNEQFF TGTGCCAGCAGCTTATTAGCGGGGGGTTACAATGAGCAGTTCTTC
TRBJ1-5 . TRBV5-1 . CASSSRGGNQPQHF TGCGCCAGCAGCTCCCGAGGCGGGAATCAGCCCCAGCATTTT
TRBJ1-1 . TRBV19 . CASSIRLGLTGVNTEAFF TGTGCCAGTAGTATTAGATTGGGCCTGACCGGGGTGAACACTGAAGCTTTCTTT
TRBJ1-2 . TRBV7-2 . CASSLATASSYGYTF TGTGCCAGCAGCTTAGCGACAGCGAGTTCTTATGGCTACACCTTC
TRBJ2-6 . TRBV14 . CASSRGQIYSGANVLTF TGTGCCAGCAGCCGCGGACAGATTTACTCTGGGGCCAACGTCCTGACTTTC
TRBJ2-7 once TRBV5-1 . CASSLAVPETEQYF TGCGCCAGCAGCTTGGCTGTACCGGAGACCGAGCAGTACTTC
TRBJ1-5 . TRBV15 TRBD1 CATSRVTGVSNQPQHF TGTGCCACCAGCAGAGTAACAGGGGTCAGCAATCAGCCCCAGCATTTT
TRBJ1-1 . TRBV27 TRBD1 CATHRGRNTEAFF TGTGCGACCCACAGGGGGCGGAACACTGAAGCTTTCTTT
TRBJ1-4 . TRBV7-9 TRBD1 CASSFGTGGEKLFF TGTGCCAGCAGCTTCGGGACAGGGGGGGAAAAACTGTTTTTT
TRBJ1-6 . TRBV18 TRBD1 CASSLGQGSYNSPLHF TGTGCCAGCTCACTCGGACAGGGGAGCTATAATTCACCCCTCCACTTT
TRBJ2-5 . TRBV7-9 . CASSSWTAQETQYF TGTGCCAGCAGCTCTTGGACAGCCCAAGAGACCCAGTACTTC
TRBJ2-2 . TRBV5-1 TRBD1 CASSGRGQIGELFF TGCGCCAGCAGCGGAAGGGGGCAAATCGGGGAGCTGTTTTTT
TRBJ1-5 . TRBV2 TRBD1 CASRGDRSNQPQHF TGTGCCAGCAGGGGGGACAGGAGCAATCAGCCCCAGCATTTT
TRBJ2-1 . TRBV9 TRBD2 CASSVVPSGINDNEQFF TGTGCCAGCAGCGTAGTGCCTAGCGGGATTAACGACAATGAGCAGTTCTTC
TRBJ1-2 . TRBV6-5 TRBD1 CASSRLTGDYGYTF TGTGCCAGCAGTCGACTGACAGGGGACTATGGCTACACCTTC
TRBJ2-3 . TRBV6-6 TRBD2 CATGGAGVVTDTQYF TGTGCCACCGGGGGGGCAGGGGTAGTCACAGATACGCAGTATTTT
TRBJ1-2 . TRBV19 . CASSIPRTDSYGYTF TGTGCCAGTAGTATTCCCCGTACGGACTCCTATGGCTACACCTTC
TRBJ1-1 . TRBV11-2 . CASSLDRGGYTEAFF TGTGCCAGCAGCTTAGATCGGGGGGGATACACTGAAGCTTTCTTT
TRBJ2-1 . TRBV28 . CASSFISSEQFF TGTGCCAGCAGTTTTATAAGTAGTGAGCAGTTCTTC
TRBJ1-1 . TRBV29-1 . CSAHGGGMGEAFF TGCAGCGCCCATGGCGGGGGGATGGGTGAAGCTTTCTTT
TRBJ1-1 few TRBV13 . CASSLYRGTTEAFF TGTGCCAGCAGCTTATATAGGGGAACCACTGAAGCTTTCTTT
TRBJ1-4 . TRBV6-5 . CASRAPSREGEKLFF TGTGCCAGCAGGGCCCCATCCAGGGAGGGAGAAAAACTGTTTTTT
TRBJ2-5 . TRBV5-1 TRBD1 CASSAGTGSQIETQYF TGCGCCAGCAGCGCCGGGACAGGGTCACAGATTGAGACCCAGTACTTC
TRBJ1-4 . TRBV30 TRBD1 CAWSVQGAITEKLFF TGTGCCTGGAGTGTTCAGGGGGCGATCACTGAAAAACTGTTTTTT
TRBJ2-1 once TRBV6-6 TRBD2 CASSYGGGSHNEQFF TGTGCCAGCAGTTACGGCGGGGGATCCCACAATGAGCAGTTCTTC
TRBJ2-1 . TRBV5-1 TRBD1 CASSSNSGTAVNEQFF TGCGCCAGCAGCTCCAACTCCGGGACAGCGGTCAATGAGCAGTTCTTC
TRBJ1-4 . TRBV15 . CATSRDRGNEKLFF TGTGCCACCAGCAGAGATAGGGGAAACGAAAAACTGTTTTTT
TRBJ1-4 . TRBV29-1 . CSVAPQGATNEKLFF TGCAGCGTTGCCCCACAGGGTGCAACTAATGAAAAACTGTTTTTT
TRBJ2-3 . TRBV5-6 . CASSLDGSDTQYF TGTGCCAGCAGCTTGGACGGTTCAGATACGCAGTATTTT
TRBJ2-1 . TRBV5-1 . CASSLDRSSYNEQFF TGCGCCAGCAGCTTGGACAGGAGCTCCTACAATGAGCAGTTCTTC
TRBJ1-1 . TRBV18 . CASSGLDSYTEAFF TGTGCCAGCTCAGGTCTTGACAGTTACACTGAAGCTTTCTTT
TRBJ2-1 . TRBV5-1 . CASSPEHRAAYNEQFF TGCGCCAGCAGCCCGGAACACAGGGCCGCTTACAATGAGCAGTTCTTC
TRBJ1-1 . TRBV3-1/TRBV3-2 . CASSQNLQVNTEAFF TGTGCCAGCAGCCAAAATTTACAGGTGAACACTGAAGCTTTCTTT
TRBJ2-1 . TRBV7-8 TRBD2 CASSRESGIVYNEQFF TGTGCCAGCAGTCGAGAAAGCGGGATTGTATACAATGAGCAGTTCTTC
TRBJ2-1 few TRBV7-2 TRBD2 CASSLVAGAFDEQFF TGTGCCAGCAGCTTAGTGGCGGGAGCTTTTGATGAGCAGTTCTTC
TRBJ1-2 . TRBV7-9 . CASSLGGGNSYGYTF TGTGCCAGCAGCTTAGGAGGAGGGAACAGCTATGGCTACACCTTC
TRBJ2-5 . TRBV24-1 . CATSGGGDETQYF TGTGCCACCAGTGGGGGGGGCGACGAGACCCAGTACTTC
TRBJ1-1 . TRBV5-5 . CASSRQQGSTEAFF TGTGCCAGCAGCCGGCAACAGGGATCCACTGAAGCTTTCTTT
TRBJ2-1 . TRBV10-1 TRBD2 CASSPRRTSGSYNEQFF TGCGCCAGCAGTCCCCGTAGGACTAGCGGCTCCTACAATGAGCAGTTCTTC
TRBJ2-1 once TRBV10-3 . CAISEPTGKGSEQFF TGTGCCATCAGTGAGCCGACAGGAAAGGGAAGTGAGCAGTTCTTC
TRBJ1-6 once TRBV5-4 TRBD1 CASSDLDRDNSPLHF TGTGCCAGCAGCGATCTGGACAGGGACAATTCACCCCTCCACTTT
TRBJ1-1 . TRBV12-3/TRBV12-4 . CASSQANTEAFF TGTGCCAGCAGCCAGGCAAACACTGAAGCTTTCTTT
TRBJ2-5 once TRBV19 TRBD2 CASSRAGLAGGTQETQYF TGTGCCAGTAGTAGGGCCGGACTAGCGGGCGGCACACAAGAGACCCAGTACTTC
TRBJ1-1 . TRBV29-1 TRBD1 CSVTILGGLTEAFF TGCAGCGTTACCATCCTAGGGGGCCTCACTGAAGCTTTCTTT
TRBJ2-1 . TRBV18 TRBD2 CASSLGLAGGPVLSYNEQFF TGTGCCAGCTCACTTGGCCTAGCGGGAGGGCCGGTTTTATCCTACAATGAGCAGTTCTTC
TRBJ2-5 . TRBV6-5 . CASRRTVQETQYF TGTGCCAGCAGGAGGACAGTACAAGAGACCCAGTACTTC
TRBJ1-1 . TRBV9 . CASSVGSGGDDTEAFF TGTGCCAGCAGCGTAGGGAGTGGGGGGGACGACACTGAAGCTTTCTTT
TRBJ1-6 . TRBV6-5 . CASSYGEGTYNSPLHF TGTGCCAGCAGTTACGGGGAGGGAACCTATAATTCACCCCTCCACTTT
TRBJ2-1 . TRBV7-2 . CASGRDNSYNEQFF TGTGCCAGCGGTCGGGACAACTCCTACAATGAGCAGTTCTTC
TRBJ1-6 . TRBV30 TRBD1 CAWRVRTGTGASPLHF TGTGCCTGGAGGGTAAGAACCGGGACAGGAGCCTCCCCCCTCCACTTT
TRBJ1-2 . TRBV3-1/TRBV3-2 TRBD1 CASSQDQGVGGYTF TGTGCCAGCAGCCAAGATCAGGGGGTCGGTGGCTACACCTTC